The 25 T cell receptor beta chains presented below share a single source sample, sequenced in a study of breast tumors, draining lymph nodes, adjacent tissues. MiXCR, applied by TCRdb to the multiplex PCR reads, yields one record per CDR3 protein. The sample lists about 230,000 distinct CDR3 sequences, roughly 32% seen once, with just over 1.4% in the top ten. Axillary draining lymph nodes of breast cancer patients supplied the node samples. Sequencing used axillary lymph node tissue. The receptors stem from a female donor with breast cancer. Some clones in this sample may be carry-over from other donors' samples.

This clonotype has a count of ten or more. The chain carries TRBV5-1 and TRBJ1-1; D not certain. Germline CDR1 reads SGHRS; CDR2 reads YFSETQ. The CDR3 is 13 amino acids. V lost 5 bases and J 0 bases, leaving 8 bases between the germline ends. The CDR3 bases are TGCGCCAGCAGGCCGGGCGTGAACACTGAAGCTTTCTTT. It codes for CASRPGVNTEAFF. Looking up the rest from reference TRBV5-1 and TRBJ1-1 gives the full variable domain: KAGVTQTPRYLIKTRGQQVTLSCSPISGHRSVSWYQQTPGQGLQFLFEYFSETQRNKGNFPGRFSGRQFSNSRSEMNVSTLELGDSALYLCASRPGVNTEAFFGQGTRLTVV.

The chain recombines TRBV3-1 with TRBJ2-7, with D uncertain. V was pared by 2 bases and J by 5 bases, with 7 bases between. Germline lookup yields CDR1 LGHDT and CDR2 YNNKEL (reference sequence). CDR3 length equals 12 residues. CDR3 DNA: TGTGCCAGCAGCCAACTTCGAAACGAGCAGTACTTC. Amino acid sequence: CASSQLRNEQYF.

About this clonotype itself: A read error may produce the germline difference seen at one junction end. The chain carries TRBV10-3 and TRBJ2-6; 9 bases agree with TRBD1. CDR1 and CDR2 from the germline V gene are ENHRY and SYGVKD. This CDR3 has 14 amino acids. CDR3 in amino acids: CAISGRTGAYVLTF. CDR3 in DNA: TGTGCCATCAGTGGGAGGACAGGGGCCTACGTCCTGACTTTC.

In its sample, this clonotype was seen many times. The junction differs from germline at one of its ends, possibly a read error. The V gene is TRBV5-1, the J gene TRBJ2-7, with TRBD2 matching 11 bases. Germline lookup yields CDR1 SGHRS and CDR2 YFSETQ. This CDR3 region has 16 residues. CDR3 region: CASSLAGSGRARGLAF. DNA for the CDR3: TGCGCCAGCAGCTTGGCCGGTAGCGGGAGGGCCAGGGGCCTCGCCTTC.

This clonotype showed up many times. V is TRBV7-9 and J is TRBJ2-7, with TRBD2 matching 7 bases. Trimming removed 3 bases from V and 3 bases from J; junction bases left unmatched: 8. The CDR3 totals 15 residues. The V gene's germline CDR1 is SEHNR and CDR2 FQNEAQ (reference sequence). The CDR3 sequence is CASSLGGRVHYEQYF. For the CDR3, the DNA is TGTGCCAGCAGCTTGGGTGGGAGGGTCCACTACGAGCAGTACTTC. Full variable domain (remainder filled in from reference TRBV7-9 and TRBJ2-7): DTGVSQNPRHKITKRGQNVTFRCDPISEHNRLYWYRQTLGQGPEFLTYFQNEAQLEKSRLLSDRFSAERPKGSFSTLEIQRTEQGDSAMYLCASSLGGRVHYEQYFGPGTRLTVT.

In the case of this clonotype: A much larger clonotype is one base distant, so this may be a read error. The rearrangement links TRBV18 to TRBJ2-3; the match to TRBD2 covers 11 bases. Germline lookup yields CDR1 KGHSH and CDR2 LQKENI. J gave up 4 bases and V 6 bases, and 6 bases lay outside the gene matches. The CDR3 is 15 amino acids. Written as DNA, the CDR3 is TGTGCCAGCTCGACACTAGCGGGAGAAGCAGATACGCAGTATTTT. Protein: CASSTLAGEADTQYF. Full variable domain (outside the CDR3, taken from reference TRBV18 and TRBJ2-3): NAGVMQNPRHLVRRRGQEARLRCSPMKGHSHVYWYRQLPEEGLKFMVYLQKENIIDESGMPKERFSAEFPKEGPSILRIQQVVRGDSAAYFCASSTLAGEADTQYFGPGTRLTVL.

This clonotype was recorded at least ten times. The chain combines TRBV11-3 with TRBJ2-7; 7 nucleotides agree with TRBD1. The CDR3 totals 16 residues. CDR1 SGHNT and CDR2 YENEEA come from the germline V gene. The J segment lost 0 bases and the V segment lost 5 bases, leaving 10 bases of the junction unmatched. The CDR3 loop reads CASSHRTGPSSYEQYF. Written as DNA, the CDR3 is TGTGCCAGCAGCCATCGGACAGGACCGAGCTCCTACGAGCAGTACTTC.

This clonotype was detected many times. V is TRBV20-1 and J is TRBJ2-7, with D possibly TRBD1 on 6 matching bases. V lost 3 bases to trimming and J lost 4 bases, with 22 bases between them. This CDR3 is built from 16 residues. Germline CDR1 and CDR2: DFQATT and SNEGSKA (reference sequence). CDR3 region: CSASGRGIGRGYEQYF. DNA of the CDR3: TGCAGTGCTAGTGGAAGGGGGATTGGACGTGGATACGAGCAGTACTTC.

This clonotype was seen many times. This chain uses TRBV5-1 with TRBJ2-2, with 7 bases lining up with TRBD1. This CDR3 contains 17 residues. Germline V gene sequence: CDR1 SGHRS, CDR2 YFSETQ. The V segment lost 0 bases and the J segment 1 base; nucleotides outside the gene matches: 6. The CDR3 sequence is CASSLAGGDRNTGELFF. CDR3 bases: TGCGCCAGCAGCTTGGCCGGTGGGGACAGGAACACCGGGGAGCTGTTTTTT.

This clonotype turned up a few times. A much larger clone differs by one base, so this may be a read error. J is TRBJ2-5 and V is TRBV6-1, with 9 bases aligning to TRBD1. CDR3 length equals 15 residues. Germline V CDR1 and CDR2: MNHNS, SASEGT. With 5 bases clipped from V and 5 bases from J, the junction kept 9 bases outside the gene matches. CDR3 nucleotide sequence: TGTGCCAGCAGTCGCAACAGGGGGCGGGGGGAGACCCAGTACTTC. Its protein is CASSRNRGRGETQYF.

This clonotype was counted between two and nine times. The rearrangement links TRBV5-1 to TRBJ2-3; 11 nucleotides match TRBD2. The CDR3 is made up of 16 amino acids. Germline-derived CDR1 and CDR2 are SGHRS and YFSETQ. V shed 1 base, J shed 1 base, and the junction held 2 bases outside the gene matches. The CDR3 is CASSLTSGSGTDTQYF. For the CDR3, the DNA is TGCGCCAGCAGCTTGACTAGCGGGAGCGGCACAGATACGCAGTATTTT. Filled out from reference TRBV5-1 and TRBJ2-3, the complete variable domain reads KAGVTQTPRYLIKTRGQQVTLSCSPISGHRSVSWYQQTPGQGLQFLFEYFSETQRNKGNFPGRFSGRQFSNSRSEMNVSTLELGDSALYLCASSLTSGSGTDTQYFGPGTRLTVL.

Worth noting for this clonotype: A read error is possible here, since a much larger clone lies one base away. It is likely a read error, because the conserved phenylalanine at the end of the CDR3 is missing. This CDR3 is CASSRSGSENIQYI. DNA of the CDR3: TGTGCCAGCAGCCGCTCCGGGAGCGAAAACATTCAGTACATC. The V call is TRBV7-2, the J call TRBJ2-4; perhaps TRBD2 as D (6 bases). CDR1 is SGHTA and CDR2 is FQGNSA in the germline V gene. The CDR3 has 14 amino acids. V lost 5 bases and J lost 5, with 13 bases in between.

This clonotype has ten or more counts. V is TRBV5-8 and J is TRBJ2-1; 7 bases align to TRBD1. The CDR3 covers 16 residues. CDR1 SGHTS and CDR2 YDEGEE come from the germline V gene. With 4 bases clipped from V and 1 base from J, the junction kept 8 bases outside the gene matches. The CDR3 sequence: CASSMRTQGSYNEQFF. In DNA form, the CDR3 reads TGTGCCAGCAGCATGCGGACACAGGGGTCCTACAATGAGCAGTTCTTC. Looking up the rest from reference TRBV5-8 and TRBJ2-1 gives the full variable domain: EAGVTQSPTHLIKTRGQQATLRCSPISGHTSVYWYQQALGLGLQFLLWYDEGEERNRGNFPPRFSGRQFPNYSSELNVNALELEDSALYLCASSMRTQGSYNEQFFGPGTRLTVL.

This clonotype was counted between two and nine times. One base away lies a much larger clone, so this may be a sequencing read error. The chain is built from TRBV20-1 and TRBJ2-7, with 8 bases matching TRBD2. CDR1 is DFQATT and CDR2 is SNEGSKA in the germline V gene (reference sequence). The CDR3 is 15 amino acids. J gave up 5 bases and V 2 bases, and 11 bases lay outside the gene matches. CDR3 nucleotide sequence: TGCAGTGCTAGAAGGAGGGGGGCGGGAGGAAACGAGCAGTACTTC. It translates to CSARRRGAGGNEQYF.

The chain couples TRBV7-9 to TRBJ2-2; 9 nucleotides align to TRBD1. J was trimmed by 4 bases and V by 5 bases; bases with no gene match: 11. CDR1 is SEHNR, CDR2 FQNEAQ, per germline (reference sequence). This CDR3 contains 17 residues. CDR3 nucleotide sequence: TGTGCCAGCAGCCTCAGGACCGGGACAGGGTTCACCGGGGAGCTGTTTTTT. Translated: CASSLRTGTGFTGELFF.

This clonotype has at least ten counts. This sequence joins TRBV7-3 and TRBJ2-7; D is possibly TRBD2 (5 bases). Trimming shortened V by 1 base and J by 6 bases, and 7 bases separated the two germline ends. Looked up from germline, CDR1 is SGHTA and CDR2 is FQGTGA. The CDR3 contains 12 residues. The CDR3 loop is CASSLSEGEQYF. CDR3 nucleotides: TGTGCCAGCAGCTTAAGCGAGGGCGAGCAGTACTTC.

This clonotype was seen many times. V usage is TRBV6-1 and J usage is TRBJ1-5; TRBD1 might be the D (6 bases). CDR3 size: 15 residues. The V and J ends lost 6 bases and 6 bases respectively, with 18 bases between them. Germline CDR1 reads MNHNS; CDR2 reads SASEGT. In DNA, the CDR3 is TGTGCCAGCAGGGGCCAGACAGGTGGGTTTCAGCCCCAGCATTTT. Residues: CASRGQTGGFQPQHF.

For this clonotype: Since the CDR3 does not end with the conserved phenylalanine or tryptophan, this likely comes from a read error. This chain's CDR3 is CSARTSSSSSYNEQFR. CDR3 sequence (DNA): TGCAGTGCCCGGACTAGCTCGTCGAGCTCCTACAATGAGCAGTTCAGA. The rearrangement uses TRBV20-1 and TRBJ2-1; 8 positions match TRBD2. Trimming took 6 bases from V and 0 from J; bases not matched to a gene: 10. The CDR3 loop spans 16 amino acids. The germline V gene has CDR1 DFQATT and CDR2 SNEGSKA (reference sequence).

This clonotype showed up just once. V gene TRBV7-2 combines with J gene TRBJ2-5, with 11 bases fitting TRBD2. V gave up 2 bases and J gave up 0 bases; unmatched junction bases: 11. CDR3 length equals 19 residues. Germline CDR1 reads SGHTA; CDR2 reads FQGNSA. The CDR3 DNA reads TGTGCCAGCAGCTTAATGCGACACCCTAGCGGGGGGTACCAAGAGACCCAGTACTTC. It translates to CASSLMRHPSGGYQETQYF.

Remarks on this clonotype: A much bigger clone sits one base away, suggesting this may be a read error. The chain combines TRBV7-2 with TRBJ2-7; TRBD2 is a possible D gene (5 bases). Trimming stripped 1 base from V and 8 bases from J, with 24 bases between. The germline V gene has CDR1 SGHTA and CDR2 FQGNSA. The CDR3 covers 17 residues. CDR3 nucleotide sequence: TGTGCCAGCAGCTTAGGTTTTATCGGGGTCCGGGCCGGGCAGCAGTACTTC. Translation gives CASSLGFIGVRAGQQYF. Full variable domain (rest looked up from reference TRBV7-2 and TRBJ2-7): GAGVSQSPSNKVTEKGKDVELRCDPISGHTALYWYRQSLGQGLEFLIYFQGNSAPDKSGLPSDRFSAERTGGSVSTLTIQRTQQEDSAVYLCASSLGFIGVRAGQQYFGPGTRLTVT.

A note on this clonotype: A read error is possible here, since a much larger clone lies one base away. This sequence joins TRBV19 and TRBJ1-5; no definite D call. CDR3 length equals 13 residues. Germline values: CDR1 LNHDA, CDR2 SQIVND (reference sequence). CDR3 in DNA: TGTGCCAATAGTATGTGGAGGGATCAGCCCCAGCATTTT. This translates into CANSMWRDQPQHF.

The chain is built from TRBV20-1 and TRBJ2-2; 8 nucleotides align to TRBD2. Trimming cost V 1 base and J 7 bases; bases outside gene matches: 8. Germline-derived CDR1 and CDR2 are DFQATT and SNEGSKA (reference sequence). The length of the CDR3 is 15 residues. CDR3 sequence (DNA): TGCAGTGCTAGAGGGGGCTACGGGAGGGGCGGGGAGCTGTTTTTT. It is translated as CSARGGYGRGGELFF.

V and J are TRBV2 and TRBJ2-5, with TRBD1 matching over 7 bases. The CDR3 extends over 14 amino acids. The V gene's germline CDR1 is SNHLY and CDR2 FYNNEI. V dropped 6 bases and J dropped 2; count of bases not matched to a gene: 6. CDR3 sequence: CASRQQGQQETQYF. The CDR3 DNA reads TGTGCCAGCAGACAACAGGGACAGCAAGAGACCCAGTACTTC.

This clonotype was seen at least ten times. This sequence joins TRBV3-1 and TRBJ1-2; 10 positions agree with TRBD1. The CDR3 extends over 15 amino acids. From germline, CDR1 is LGHDT and CDR2 YNNKEL (reference sequence). Germline trimming cut 0 bases from V and 7 bases from J; bases unmatched to any gene: 5. The CDR3 bases are TGTGCCAGCAGCCAAGATTTGAGACAGGGGGCTGGCTACACCTTC. The encoded protein is CASSQDLRQGAGYTF.

This clonotype appeared many times. This chain links TRBV3-1 with TRBJ2-5; 8 positions agree with TRBD1. V was pared by 0 bases and J by 5 bases, with 11 bases of the junction left unmatched. CDR1 and CDR2 (germline): LGHDT, YNNKEL (reference sequence). CDR3 length: 17 amino acids. The CDR3 sequence: CASSQDRSTGVGETQYF. Written as DNA, the CDR3 is TGTGCCAGCAGCCAAGATAGGTCGACAGGGGTGGGCGAGACCCAGTACTTC.